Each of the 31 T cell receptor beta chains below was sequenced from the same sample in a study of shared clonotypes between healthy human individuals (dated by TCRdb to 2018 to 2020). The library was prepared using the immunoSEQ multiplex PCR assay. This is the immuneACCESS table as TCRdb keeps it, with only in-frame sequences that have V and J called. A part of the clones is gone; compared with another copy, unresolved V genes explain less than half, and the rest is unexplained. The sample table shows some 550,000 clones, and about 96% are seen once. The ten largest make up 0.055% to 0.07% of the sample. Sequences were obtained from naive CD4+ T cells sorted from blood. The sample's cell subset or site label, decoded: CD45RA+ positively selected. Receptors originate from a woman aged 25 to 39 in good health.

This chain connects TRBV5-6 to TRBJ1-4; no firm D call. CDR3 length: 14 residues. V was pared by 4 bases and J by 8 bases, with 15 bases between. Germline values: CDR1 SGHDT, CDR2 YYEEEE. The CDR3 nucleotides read TGTGCCAGCAGCGGTTGGCCCATGGGGGAAAAACTGTTTTTT. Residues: CASSGWPMGEKLFF.

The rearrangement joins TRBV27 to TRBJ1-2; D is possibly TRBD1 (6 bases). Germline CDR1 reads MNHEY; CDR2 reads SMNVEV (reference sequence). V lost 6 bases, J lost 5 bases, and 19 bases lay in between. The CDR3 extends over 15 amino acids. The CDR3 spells CASRASRGSPYGYTF. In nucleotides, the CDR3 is TGTGCCAGCAGGGCCTCCAGGGGCTCCCCATATGGCTACACCTTC.

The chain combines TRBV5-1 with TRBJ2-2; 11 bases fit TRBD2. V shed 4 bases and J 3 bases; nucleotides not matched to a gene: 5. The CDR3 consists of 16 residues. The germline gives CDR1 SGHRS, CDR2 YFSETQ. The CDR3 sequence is CASSRTSGFDTGELFF. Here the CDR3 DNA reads TGCGCCAGCAGCAGGACTAGCGGGTTTGACACCGGGGAGCTGTTTTTT.

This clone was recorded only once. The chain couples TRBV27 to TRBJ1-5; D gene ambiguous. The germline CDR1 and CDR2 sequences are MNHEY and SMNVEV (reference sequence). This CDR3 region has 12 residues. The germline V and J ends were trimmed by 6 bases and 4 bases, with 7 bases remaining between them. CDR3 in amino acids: CASSHLNQPQHF. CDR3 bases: TGTGCCAGCAGCCACCTTAATCAGCCCCAGCATTTT.

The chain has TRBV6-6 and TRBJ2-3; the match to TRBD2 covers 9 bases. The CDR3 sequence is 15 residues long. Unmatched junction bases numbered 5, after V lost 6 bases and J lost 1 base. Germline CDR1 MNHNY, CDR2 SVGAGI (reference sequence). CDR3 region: CASRGSGSGTDTQYF. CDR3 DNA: TGTGCCAGCAGGGGTAGCGGGAGCGGCACAGATACGCAGTATTTT.

CDR3 residues: CASNEQGKFQPQHF. CDR3 coding DNA: TGTGCCAGCAATGAGCAGGGAAAGTTTCAGCCCCAGCATTTT. V gene TRBV28 combines with J gene TRBJ1-5; TRBD1 is a possible D gene (5 bases). Trimming took 7 bases from V and 6 from J, leaving 16 bases between them. Per the germline V gene, CDR1 is MDHEN and CDR2 is SYDVKM. The CDR3 has 14 residues.

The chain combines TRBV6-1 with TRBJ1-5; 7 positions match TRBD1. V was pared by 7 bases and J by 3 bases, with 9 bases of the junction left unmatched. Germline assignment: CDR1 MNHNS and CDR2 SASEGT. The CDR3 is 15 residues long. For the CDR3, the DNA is TGTGCCAGCAAACCGGGACAGCGATACAATCAGCCCCAGCATTTT. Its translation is CASKPGQRYNQPQHF.

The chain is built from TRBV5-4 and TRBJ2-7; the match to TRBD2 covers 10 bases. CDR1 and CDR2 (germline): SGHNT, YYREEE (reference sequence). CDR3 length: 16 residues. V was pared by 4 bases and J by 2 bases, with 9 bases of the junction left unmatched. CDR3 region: CASSDRTSGVTYEQYF. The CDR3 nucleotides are TGTGCCAGCAGCGATCGTACTAGCGGGGTAACCTACGAGCAGTACTTC.

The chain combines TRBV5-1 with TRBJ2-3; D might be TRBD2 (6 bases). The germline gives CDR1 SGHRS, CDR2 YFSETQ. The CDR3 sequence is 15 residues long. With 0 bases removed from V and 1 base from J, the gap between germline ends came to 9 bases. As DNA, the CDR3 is TGCGCCAGCAGCTTGGCCTGGGAGGGCACAGATACGCAGTATTTT. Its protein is CASSLAWEGTDTQYF. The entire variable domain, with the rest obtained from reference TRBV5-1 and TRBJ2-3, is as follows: KAGVTQTPRYLIKTRGQQVTLSCSPISGHRSVSWYQQTPGQGLQFLFEYFSETQRNKGNFPGRFSGRQFSNSRSEMNVSTLELGDSALYLCASSLAWEGTDTQYFGPGTRLTVL.

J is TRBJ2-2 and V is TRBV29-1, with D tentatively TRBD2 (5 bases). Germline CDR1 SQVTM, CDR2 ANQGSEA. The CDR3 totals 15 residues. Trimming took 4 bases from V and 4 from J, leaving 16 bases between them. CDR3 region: CSVVRAAGATGELFF. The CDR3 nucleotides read TGCAGCGTTGTAAGGGCGGCGGGCGCCACCGGGGAGCTGTTTTTT.

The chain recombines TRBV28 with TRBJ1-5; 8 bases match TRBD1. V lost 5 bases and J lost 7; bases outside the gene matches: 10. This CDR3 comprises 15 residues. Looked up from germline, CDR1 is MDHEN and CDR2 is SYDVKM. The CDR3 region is CASSSGQGYYQPQHF. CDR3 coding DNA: TGTGCCAGCAGTAGCGGACAGGGCTACTACCAGCCCCAGCATTTT.

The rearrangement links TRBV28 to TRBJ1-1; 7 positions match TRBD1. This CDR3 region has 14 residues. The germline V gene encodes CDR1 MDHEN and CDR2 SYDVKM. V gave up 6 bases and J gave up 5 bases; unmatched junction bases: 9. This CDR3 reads CASSGTGDGTEAFF. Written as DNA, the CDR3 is TGTGCCAGCAGCGGAACAGGGGATGGGACTGAAGCTTTCTTT.

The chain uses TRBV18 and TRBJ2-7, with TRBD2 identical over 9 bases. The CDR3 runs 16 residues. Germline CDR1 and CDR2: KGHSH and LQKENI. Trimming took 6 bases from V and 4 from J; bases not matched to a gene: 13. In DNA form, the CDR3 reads TGTGCCAGCTCCCCTCCGGGACTAGCTGCTGTATACGAGCAGTACTTC. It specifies CASSPPGLAAVYEQYF.

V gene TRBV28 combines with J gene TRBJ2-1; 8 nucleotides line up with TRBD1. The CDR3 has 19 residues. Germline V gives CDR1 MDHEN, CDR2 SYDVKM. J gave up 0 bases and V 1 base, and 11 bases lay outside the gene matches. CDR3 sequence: CASSLSLFGDRYSYNEQFF. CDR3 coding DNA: TGTGCCAGCAGTTTATCTTTATTTGGGGACAGGTACTCCTACAATGAGCAGTTCTTC.

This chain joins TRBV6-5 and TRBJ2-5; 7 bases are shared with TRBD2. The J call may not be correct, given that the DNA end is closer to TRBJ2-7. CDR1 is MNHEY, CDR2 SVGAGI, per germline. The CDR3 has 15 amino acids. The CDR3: CASSPRGRGAYEQYF. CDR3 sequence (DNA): TGTGCCAGCAGTCCCCGAGGGAGGGGCGCCTACGAGCAGTACTTC.

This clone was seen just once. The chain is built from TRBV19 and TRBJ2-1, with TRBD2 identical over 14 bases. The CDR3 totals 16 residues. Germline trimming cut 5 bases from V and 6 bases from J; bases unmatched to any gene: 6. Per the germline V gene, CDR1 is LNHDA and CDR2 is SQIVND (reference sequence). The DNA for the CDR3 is TGTGCCAGTAGTCGTGCTGGGACTAGCGGGGGCAATGAGCAGTTCTTC. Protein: CASSRAGTSGGNEQFF.

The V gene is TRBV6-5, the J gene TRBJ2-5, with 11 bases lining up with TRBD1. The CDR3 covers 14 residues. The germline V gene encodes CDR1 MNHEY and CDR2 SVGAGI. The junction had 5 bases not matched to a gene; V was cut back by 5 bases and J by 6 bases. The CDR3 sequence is CASSPGTGGQTQYF. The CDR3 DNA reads TGTGCCAGCAGTCCCGGGACAGGGGGGCAGACCCAGTACTTC.

The CDR3 bases are TGTGCCAGCAGGACAAATTTGAATGAAAAACTGTTTTTT. Its protein is CASRTNLNEKLFF. V gene TRBV27 combines with J gene TRBJ1-4; D is ambiguous. Germline values: CDR1 MNHEY, CDR2 SMNVEV (reference sequence). The length of the CDR3 is 13 residues. V lost 6 bases and J lost 5, with 10 bases in between.

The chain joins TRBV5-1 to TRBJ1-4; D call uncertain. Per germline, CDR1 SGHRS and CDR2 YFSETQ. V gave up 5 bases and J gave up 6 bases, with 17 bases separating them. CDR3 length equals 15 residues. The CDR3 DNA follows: TGCGCCAGCAGTCCATATCTGCACGGGGATGAAAAACTGTTTTTT. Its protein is CASSPYLHGDEKLFF.

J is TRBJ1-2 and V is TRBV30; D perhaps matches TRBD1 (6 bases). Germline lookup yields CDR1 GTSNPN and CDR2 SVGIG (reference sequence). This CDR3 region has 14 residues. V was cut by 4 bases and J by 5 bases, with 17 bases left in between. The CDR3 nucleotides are TGTGCCTGGACCGGGGCAGGGGCTTTTTATGGCTACACCTTC. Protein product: CAWTGAGAFYGYTF. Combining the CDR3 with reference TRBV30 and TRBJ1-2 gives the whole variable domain SQTIHQWPATLVQPVGSPLSLECTVEGTSNPNLYWYRQAAGRGLQLLFYSVGIGQISSEVPQNLSASRPQDRQFILSSKKLLLSDSGFYLCAWTGAGAFYGYTFGSGTRLTVV.

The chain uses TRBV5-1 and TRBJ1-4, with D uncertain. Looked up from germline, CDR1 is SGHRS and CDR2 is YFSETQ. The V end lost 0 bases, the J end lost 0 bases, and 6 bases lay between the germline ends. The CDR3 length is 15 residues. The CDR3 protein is CASSLDLPTNEKLFF. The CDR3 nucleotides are TGCGCCAGCAGCTTGGATTTACCAACTAATGAAAAACTGTTTTTT.

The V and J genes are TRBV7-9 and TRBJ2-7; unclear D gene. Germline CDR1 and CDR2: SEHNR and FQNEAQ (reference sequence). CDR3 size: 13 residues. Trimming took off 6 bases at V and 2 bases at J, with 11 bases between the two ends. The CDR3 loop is CASSHSGPYEQYF. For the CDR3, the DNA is TGTGCCAGCAGTCATTCTGGCCCCTACGAGCAGTACTTC.

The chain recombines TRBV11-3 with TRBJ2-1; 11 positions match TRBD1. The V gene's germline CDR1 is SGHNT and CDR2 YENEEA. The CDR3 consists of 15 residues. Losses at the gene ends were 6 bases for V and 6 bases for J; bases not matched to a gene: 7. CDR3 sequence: CASSLPGTGGNEQFF. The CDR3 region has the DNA TGTGCCAGCAGTCTACCCGGGACAGGGGGCAATGAGCAGTTCTTC.

This CDR3 is CASSQVHGTGPYEQYF. Written as DNA, the CDR3 is TGCGCCAGCAGCCAAGTCCACGGGACAGGACCCTACGAGCAGTACTTC. The J gene is TRBJ2-5, the V gene TRBV4-1; 8 bases fit TRBD1. The J call may be mistaken, given a closer DNA end match to TRBJ2-7. Germline V CDR1 and CDR2: MGHRA, YSYEKL. This CDR3 is 16 amino acids long.

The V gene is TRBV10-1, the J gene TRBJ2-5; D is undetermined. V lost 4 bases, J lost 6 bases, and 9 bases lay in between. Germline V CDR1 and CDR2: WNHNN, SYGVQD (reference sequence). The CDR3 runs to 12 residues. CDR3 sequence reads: CASSGSLQTQYF. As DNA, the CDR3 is TGCGCCAGCAGTGGATCGCTCCAGACCCAGTACTTC.

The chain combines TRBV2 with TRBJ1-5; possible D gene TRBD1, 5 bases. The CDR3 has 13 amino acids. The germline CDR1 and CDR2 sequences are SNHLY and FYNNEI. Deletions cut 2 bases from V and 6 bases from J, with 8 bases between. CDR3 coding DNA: TGTGCCAGCAGTGAATCGGGGGGTCAGCCCCAGCATTTT. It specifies CASSESGGQPQHF. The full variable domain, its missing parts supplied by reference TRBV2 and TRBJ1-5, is EPEVTQTPSHQVTQMGQEVILRCVPISNHLYFYWYRQILGQKVEFLVSFYNNEISEKSEIFDDQFSVERPDGSNFTLKIRSTKLEDSAMYFCASSESGGQPQHFGDGTRLSIL.

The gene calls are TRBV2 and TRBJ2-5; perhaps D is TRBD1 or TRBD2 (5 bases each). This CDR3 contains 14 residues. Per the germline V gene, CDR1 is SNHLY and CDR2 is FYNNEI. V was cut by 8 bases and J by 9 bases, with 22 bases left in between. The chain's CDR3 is CASGITTARGAQYF. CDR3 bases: TGTGCCAGCGGAATTACTACGGCCCGAGGGGCCCAGTACTTC. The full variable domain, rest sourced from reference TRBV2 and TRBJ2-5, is EPEVTQTPSHQVTQMGQEVILRCVPISNHLYFYWYRQILGQKVEFLVSFYNNEISEKSEIFDDQFSVERPDGSNFTLKIRSTKLEDSAMYFCASGITTARGAQYFGPGTRLLVL.

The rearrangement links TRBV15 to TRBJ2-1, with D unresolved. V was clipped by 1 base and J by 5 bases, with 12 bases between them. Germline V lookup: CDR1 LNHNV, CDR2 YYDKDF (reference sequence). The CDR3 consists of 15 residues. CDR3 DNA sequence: TGTGCCACCAGCAGAGGGGGTTCTGGCGACAATGAGCAGTTCTTC. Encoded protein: CATSRGGSGDNEQFF.

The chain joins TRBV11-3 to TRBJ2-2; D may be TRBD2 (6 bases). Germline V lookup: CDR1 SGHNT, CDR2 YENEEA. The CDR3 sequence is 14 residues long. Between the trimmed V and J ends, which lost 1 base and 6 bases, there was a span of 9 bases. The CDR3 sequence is CASSLGREAGELFF. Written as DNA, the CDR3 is TGTGCCAGCAGCTTAGGCAGGGAGGCCGGGGAGCTGTTTTTT.

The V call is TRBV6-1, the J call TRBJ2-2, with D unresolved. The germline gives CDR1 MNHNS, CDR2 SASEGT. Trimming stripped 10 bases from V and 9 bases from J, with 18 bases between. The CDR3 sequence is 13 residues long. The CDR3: CATDGPFFRELFF. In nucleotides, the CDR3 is TGTGCCACCGACGGACCCTTCTTCCGGGAGCTGTTTTTT.

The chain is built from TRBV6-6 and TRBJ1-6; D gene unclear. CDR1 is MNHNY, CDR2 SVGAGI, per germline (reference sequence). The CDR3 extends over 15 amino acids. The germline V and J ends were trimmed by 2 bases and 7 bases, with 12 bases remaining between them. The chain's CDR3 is CASSYTEGANSPLHF. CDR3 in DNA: TGTGCCAGCAGTTACACCGAAGGCGCAAATTCACCCCTCCACTTT.